Sequencing of this T cell receptor beta chain was carried out in a study of T-cell reconstitution after alpha-beta-depleted transplantation in children. This sample's TCRbeta library carried unique molecular identifier barcodes. TCRdb re-analysed the PCR reads in MiXCR, keeping a single row per CDR3 protein. Of 230,000 or so distinct CDR3 sequences in the sample, around 12% were seen once. This clonotype was detected ten times or more. The sample here was PBMCs from the stem cell graft donor, taken from the stem cell graft. The receptor was derived from a human donor who donated a stem cell graft to a child with acute lymphoblastic leukemia.

Here the CDR3 reads CSVEVAGGHEQYF. CDR3 nucleotides: TGCAGCGTTGAAGTTGCGGGAGGCCACGAGCAGTACTTC. The chain carries TRBV29-1 and TRBJ2-7; 8 nucleotides match TRBD2. The V and J ends lost 1 base and 5 bases, in that order; junction bases with no gene match: 4. The CDR3 totals 13 residues. The germline V gene has CDR1 SQVTM and CDR2 ANQGSEA.